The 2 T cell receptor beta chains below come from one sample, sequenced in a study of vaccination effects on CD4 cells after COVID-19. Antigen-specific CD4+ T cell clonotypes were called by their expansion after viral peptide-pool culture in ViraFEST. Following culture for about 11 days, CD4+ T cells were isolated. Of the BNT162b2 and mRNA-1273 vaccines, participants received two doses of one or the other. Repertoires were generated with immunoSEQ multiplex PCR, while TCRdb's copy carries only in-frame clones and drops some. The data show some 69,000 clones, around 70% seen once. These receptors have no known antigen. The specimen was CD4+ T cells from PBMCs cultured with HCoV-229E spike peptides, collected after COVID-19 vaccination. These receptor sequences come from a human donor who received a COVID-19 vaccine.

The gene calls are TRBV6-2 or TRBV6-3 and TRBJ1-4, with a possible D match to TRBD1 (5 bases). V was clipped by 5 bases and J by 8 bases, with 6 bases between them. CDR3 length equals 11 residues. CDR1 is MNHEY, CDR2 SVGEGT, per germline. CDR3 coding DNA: TGTGCCAGCAGTAGGGGCGAAAAACTGTTTTTT. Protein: CASSRGEKLFF.

In DNA form, the CDR3 reads TGTGCCATCAAGCTAAGCGGGGGGGTCGGGGAGACCCAGTACTTC. Protein: CAIKLSGGVGETQYF. This chain uses TRBV10-3 with TRBJ2-5, with TRBD2 identical over 10 bases. There are 15 residues in the CDR3. Germline trimming cut 7 bases from V and 5 bases from J; bases unmatched to any gene: 10. Germline assignment: CDR1 ENHRY and CDR2 SYGVKD.